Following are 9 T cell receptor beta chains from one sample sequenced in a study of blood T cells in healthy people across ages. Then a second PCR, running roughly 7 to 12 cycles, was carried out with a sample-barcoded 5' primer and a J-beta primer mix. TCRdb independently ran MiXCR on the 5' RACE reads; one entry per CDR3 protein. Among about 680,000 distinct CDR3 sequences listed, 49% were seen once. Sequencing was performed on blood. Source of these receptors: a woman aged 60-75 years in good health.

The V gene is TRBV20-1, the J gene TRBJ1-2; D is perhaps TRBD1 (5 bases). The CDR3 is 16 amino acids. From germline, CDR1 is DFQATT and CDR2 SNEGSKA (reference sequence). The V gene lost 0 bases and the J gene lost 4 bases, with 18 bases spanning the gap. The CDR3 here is CSARDRVGGVSYGYTF. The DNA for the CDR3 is TGCAGTGCTAGAGATAGGGTCGGGGGTGTAAGCTATGGCTACACCTTC.

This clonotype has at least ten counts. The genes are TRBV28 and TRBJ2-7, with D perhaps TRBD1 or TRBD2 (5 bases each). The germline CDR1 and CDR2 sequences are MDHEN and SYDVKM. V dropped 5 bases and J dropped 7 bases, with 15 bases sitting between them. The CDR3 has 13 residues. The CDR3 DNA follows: TGTGCCAGCAGTACTCGGGACCTGGAGGAGCAGTACTTC. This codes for CASSTRDLEEQYF.

The CDR3 here is CASSRGDGRMNTEAFF. CDR3 DNA: TGCGCCAGCAGCAGGGGAGATGGGAGAATGAACACTGAAGCTTTCTTT. The chain is built from TRBV5-1 and TRBJ1-1; possible D gene TRBD1, 5 bases. This CDR3 has 16 residues. CDR1 and CDR2 (germline): SGHRS, YFSETQ. V lost 4 bases to trimming and J lost 0 bases, with 16 bases between them.

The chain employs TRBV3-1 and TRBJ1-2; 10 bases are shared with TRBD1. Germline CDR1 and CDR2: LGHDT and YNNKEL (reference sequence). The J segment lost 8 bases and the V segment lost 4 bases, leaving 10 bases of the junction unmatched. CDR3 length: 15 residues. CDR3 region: CASSPGTGDARGYTF. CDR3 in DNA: TGTGCCAGCAGCCCCGGGACAGGGGACGCTAGGGGCTACACCTTC.

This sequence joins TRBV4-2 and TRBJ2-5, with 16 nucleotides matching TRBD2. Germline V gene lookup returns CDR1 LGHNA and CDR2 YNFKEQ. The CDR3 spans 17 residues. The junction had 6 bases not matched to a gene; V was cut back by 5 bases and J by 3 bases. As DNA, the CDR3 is TGTGCCAGCAGCTTGGGGACTAGCGGGGGGGGGGAAGAGACCCAGTACTTC. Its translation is CASSLGTSGGGEETQYF.

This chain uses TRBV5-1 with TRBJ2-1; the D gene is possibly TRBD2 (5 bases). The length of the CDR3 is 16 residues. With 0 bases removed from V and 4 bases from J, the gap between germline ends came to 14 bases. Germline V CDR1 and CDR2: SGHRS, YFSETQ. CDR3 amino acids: CASSLAGRGSYNEQFF. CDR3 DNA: TGCGCCAGCAGCTTGGCAGGTCGGGGATCGTACAATGAGCAGTTCTTC.

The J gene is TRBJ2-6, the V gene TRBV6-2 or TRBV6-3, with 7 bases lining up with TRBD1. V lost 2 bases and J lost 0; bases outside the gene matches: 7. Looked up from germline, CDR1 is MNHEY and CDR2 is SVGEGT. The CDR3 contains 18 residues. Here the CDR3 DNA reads TGTGCCAGCAGTTACGAACGGGGACAGCGCTCTGGGGCCAACGTCCTGACTTTC. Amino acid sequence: CASSYERGQRSGANVLTF.

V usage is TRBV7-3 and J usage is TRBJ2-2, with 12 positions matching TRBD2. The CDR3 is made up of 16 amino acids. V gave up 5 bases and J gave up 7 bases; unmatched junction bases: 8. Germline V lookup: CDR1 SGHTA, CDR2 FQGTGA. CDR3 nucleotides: TGTGCCAGCAGCCTCTCTAGCGGGAGGGTTGTCGGGGAGCTGTTTTTT. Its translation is CASSLSSGRVVGELFF.

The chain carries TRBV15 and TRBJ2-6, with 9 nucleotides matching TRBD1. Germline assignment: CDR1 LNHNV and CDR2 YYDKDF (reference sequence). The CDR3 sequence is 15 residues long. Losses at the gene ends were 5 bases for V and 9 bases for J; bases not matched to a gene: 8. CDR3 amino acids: CATSRGGTGNNVLTF. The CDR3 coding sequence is TGTGCCACCAGCCGAGGCGGGACAGGGAACAACGTCCTGACTTTC.